This is a list of T cell receptor beta chains from one sample in a study of blood T cell repertoires in COVID-19. Generated by immunoSEQ multiplex PCR, the TCRdb table keeps only in-frame clones and is missing some. Of about 140,000 clones in the sample, 84% are singletons; the top ten hold approximately 5%. Sequenced: PBMCs or T cells enriched from blood (not recorded which). The receptors were sampled from a man in his forties with acute COVID-19. Each CDR3 is given with its conserved first and last residue. D genes are given only for firm matches. Clone size is shown for a subset of rows, as once, few, many or a class of expanded clone.

-	TRBV7-9	TRBD2	TRBJ2-1	TGTGCCAGCACTCCGGGGGGGCCAAATGAGCAGTTCTTC	CASTPGGPNEQFF
-	TRBV5-6	TRBD1	TRBJ1-4	TGTGCCAGCAGGTGGACAGGGTCCACTAATGAAAAACTGTTTTTT	CASRWTGSTNEKLFF
-	TRBV24-1	-	TRBJ1-1	TGTGCCACCAGAGGGGGAGCCGCCGAAGCTTTCTTT	CATRGGAAEAFF
-	TRBV5-6	-	TRBJ2-7	TGTGCCAGCAGTCGGAACCGGGACTCCTACGAGCAGTACTTC	CASSRNRDSYEQYF
few	TRBV27	-	TRBJ2-1	TGTGCCAGCAGTCTAATCGTCGGGAGAGGCTACAATGAGCAGTTCTTC	CASSLIVGRGYNEQFF
-	TRBV7-9	TRBD2	TRBJ2-1	TGTGCCAGCAGCGGCGGGACTAGCGGTATCGATGAGCAGTTCTTC	CASSGGTSGIDEQFF
-	TRBV28	-	TRBJ2-1	TGTGCCAGCAGTTTGCTAGCTTCCGACAATGAGCAGTTCTTC	CASSLLASDNEQFF
-	TRBV18	TRBD2	TRBJ2-1	TGTGCCAGCTCACCCGGCGAGGGAGGGGATAATGTGGAGCAGTTCTTC	CASSPGEGGDNVEQFF
-	TRBV19	-	TRBJ1-5	TGTGCCGGAGGCCAAGTCCAGCCCCAGCATTTT	CAGGQVQPQHF
-	TRBV18	-	TRBJ1-1	TGTGCCAGCTCACCTCAGGGCGATGGGTCAACTGAAGCTTTCTTT	CASSPQGDGSTEAFF